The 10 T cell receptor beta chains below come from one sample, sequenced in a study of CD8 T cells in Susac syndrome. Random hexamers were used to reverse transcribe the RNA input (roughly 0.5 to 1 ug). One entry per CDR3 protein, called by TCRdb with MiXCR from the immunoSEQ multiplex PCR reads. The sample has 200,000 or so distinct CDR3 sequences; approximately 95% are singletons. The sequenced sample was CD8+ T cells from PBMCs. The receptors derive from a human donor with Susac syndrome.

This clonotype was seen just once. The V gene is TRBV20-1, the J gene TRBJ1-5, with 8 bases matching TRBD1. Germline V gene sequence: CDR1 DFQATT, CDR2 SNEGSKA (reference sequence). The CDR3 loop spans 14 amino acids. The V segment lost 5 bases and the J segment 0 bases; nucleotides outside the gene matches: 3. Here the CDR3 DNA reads TGCAGTGCTTGGGACAGGACTAGCAATCAGCCCCAGCATTTT. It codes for CSAWDRTSNQPQHF.

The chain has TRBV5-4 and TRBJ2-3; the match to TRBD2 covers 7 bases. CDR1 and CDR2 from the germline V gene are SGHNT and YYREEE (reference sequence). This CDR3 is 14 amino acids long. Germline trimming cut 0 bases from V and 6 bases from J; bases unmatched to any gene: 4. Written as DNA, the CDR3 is TGTGCCAGCAGCTTGGAACTAGCGCTGGATACGCAGTATTTT. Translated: CASSLELALDTQYF.

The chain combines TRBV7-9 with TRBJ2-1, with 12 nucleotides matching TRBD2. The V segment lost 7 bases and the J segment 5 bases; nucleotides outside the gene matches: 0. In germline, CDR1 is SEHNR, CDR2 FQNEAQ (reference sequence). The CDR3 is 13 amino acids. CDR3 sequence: CASTSGRDNEQFF. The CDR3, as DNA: TGTGCCAGCACTAGCGGGAGGGACAATGAGCAGTTCTTC.

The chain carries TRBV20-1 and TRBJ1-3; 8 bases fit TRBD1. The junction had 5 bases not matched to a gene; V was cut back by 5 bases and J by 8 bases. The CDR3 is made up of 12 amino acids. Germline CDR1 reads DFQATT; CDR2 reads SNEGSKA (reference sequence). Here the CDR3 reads CSAEDRADTIYF. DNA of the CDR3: TGCAGTGCTGAGGACAGGGCCGACACCATATATTTT.

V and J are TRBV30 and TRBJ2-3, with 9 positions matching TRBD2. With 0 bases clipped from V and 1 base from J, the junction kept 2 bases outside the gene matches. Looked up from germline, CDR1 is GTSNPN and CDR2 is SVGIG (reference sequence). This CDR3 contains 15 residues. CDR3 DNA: TGTGCCTGGAGTGTGGCTAGCGGGGGCACAGATACGCAGTATTTT. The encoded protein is CAWSVASGGTDTQYF.

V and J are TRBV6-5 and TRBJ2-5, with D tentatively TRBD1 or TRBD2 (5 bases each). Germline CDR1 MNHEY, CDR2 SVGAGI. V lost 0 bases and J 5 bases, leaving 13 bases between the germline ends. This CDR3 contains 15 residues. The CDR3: CASSYSHKGSETQYF. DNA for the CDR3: TGTGCCAGCAGTTACTCCCACAAGGGGAGTGAGACCCAGTACTTC.

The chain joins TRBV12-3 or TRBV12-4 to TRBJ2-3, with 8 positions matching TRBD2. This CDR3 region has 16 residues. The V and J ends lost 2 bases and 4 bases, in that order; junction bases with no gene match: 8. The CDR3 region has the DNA TGTGCCAGCAGTTTACTTACCGGGGGGGCCCCAGATACGCAGTATTTT. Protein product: CASSLLTGGAPDTQYF.

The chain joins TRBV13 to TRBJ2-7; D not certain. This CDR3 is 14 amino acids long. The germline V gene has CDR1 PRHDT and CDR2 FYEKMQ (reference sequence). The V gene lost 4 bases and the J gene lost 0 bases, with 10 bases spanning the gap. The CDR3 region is CASSSAQLSYEQYF. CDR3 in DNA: TGTGCCAGCAGCTCAGCACAGCTCTCCTACGAGCAGTACTTC.

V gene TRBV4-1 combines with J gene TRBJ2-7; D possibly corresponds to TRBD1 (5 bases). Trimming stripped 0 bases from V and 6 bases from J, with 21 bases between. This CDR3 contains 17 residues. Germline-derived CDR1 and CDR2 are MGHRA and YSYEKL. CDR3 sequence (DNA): TGCGCCAGCAGCCAAGATGGCGCCGCTATAGCTCAGGGCGAGCAGTACTTC. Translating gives CASSQDGAAIAQGEQYF.

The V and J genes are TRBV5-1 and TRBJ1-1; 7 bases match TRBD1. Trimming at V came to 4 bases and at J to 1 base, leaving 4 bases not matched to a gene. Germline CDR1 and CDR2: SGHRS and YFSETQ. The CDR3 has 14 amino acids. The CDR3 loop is CASSPGTENTEAFF. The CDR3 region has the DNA TGCGCCAGCAGCCCAGGGACAGAGAACACTGAAGCTTTCTTT.